Sequencing of this T cell receptor beta chain was carried out in a study of blood T cell repertoires in COVID-19. Repertoires were generated with immunoSEQ multiplex PCR, while TCRdb's copy carries only in-frame clones and drops some. Here the sample spans 500,000 or so clones, around 90% being singletons. The CDR3 consists of 12 residues. Germline lookup yields CDR1 SNHLY and CDR2 FYNNEI. V gave up 7 bases and J gave up 3 bases; unmatched junction bases: 2. The sequenced sample consisted of PBMCs or T cells enriched from blood (not recorded which). The receptor was isolated from a woman between 18 and 30 years old who had recovered from COVID-19. This rearrangement joins TRBV2 to TRBJ1-2; the match to TRBD1 covers 7 bases. The CDR3 loop reads CASKGGDYGYTF. CDR3 coding DNA: TGTGCCAGCAAAGGGGGCGACTATGGCTACACCTTC.